This T cell receptor beta chain was retrieved from a study of CD8 T cells in Susac syndrome. Points from the study as a whole: It was acknowledged in the study that the number of individuals who were included in its TCR sequencing and HLA analysis was relatively small.

Points on this clonotype: What it recognizes is unknown.

Germline CDR1 MGHDK, CDR2 SYGVNS. V lost 3 bases and J 9 bases, leaving 9 bases between the germline ends. The CDR3 totals 12 residues. The study sequenced TCR beta in blood CD8+ and CD4+ T cells. TEMRA cells were FACS-enriched, unlike CD8+ and CD4+ T cells, which were negatively isolated. Random hexamers were used to reverse transcribe an amount of roughly 0.5 to 1 ug RNA. The amplification used immunoSEQ multiplex PCR on TCR beta CDR3; it spanned 54 Vbeta and 13 Jbeta. TCRdb reprocessed the immunoSEQ multiplex PCR reads with MiXCR, giving one entry per CDR3 protein. Counted here are some 97,000 distinct CDR3 sequences, 95% occurring once; the ten biggest clones make up approximately 0.33%.

The chain combines TRBV25-1 with TRBJ2-1; the D is unclear. The source material was CD8+ T cells from PBMCs. This clonotype was sampled from a human donor with Susac syndrome. The CDR3 loop is CASSEGSFEQFF. The CDR3 bases are TGTGCCAGCAGTGAGGGCAGCTTTGAGCAGTTCTTC.